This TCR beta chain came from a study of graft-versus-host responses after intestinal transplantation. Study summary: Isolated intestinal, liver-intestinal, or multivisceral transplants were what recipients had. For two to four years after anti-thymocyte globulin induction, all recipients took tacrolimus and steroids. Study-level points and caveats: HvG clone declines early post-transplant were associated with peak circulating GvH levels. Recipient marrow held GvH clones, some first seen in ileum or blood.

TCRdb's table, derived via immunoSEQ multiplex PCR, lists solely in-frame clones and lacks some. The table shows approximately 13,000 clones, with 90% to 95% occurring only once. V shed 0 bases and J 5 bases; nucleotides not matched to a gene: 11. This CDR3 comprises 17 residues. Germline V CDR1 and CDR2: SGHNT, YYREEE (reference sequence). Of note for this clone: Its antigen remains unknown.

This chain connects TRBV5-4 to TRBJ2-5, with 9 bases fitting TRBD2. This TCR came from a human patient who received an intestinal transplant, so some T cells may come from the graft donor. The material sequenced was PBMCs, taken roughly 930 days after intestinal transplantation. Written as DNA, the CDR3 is TGTGCCAGCAGCTTGGCCGGGCGGCGGGGGGGCCTGGAGACCCAGTACTTC. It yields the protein CASSLAGRRGGLETQYF.